Below are 29 T cell receptor beta chains sequenced from a single sample in a study of technical replicates of blood from four donors. The table came from immunoSEQ multiplex PCR; TCRdb's copy has only in-frame clones and leaves some out. Among about 83,000 clones listed, around nine tenths were seen once. The sequenced sample was T cells isolated from PBMCs. The receptors stem from a human donor in good health.

V and J are TRBV19 and TRBJ2-3; 12 nucleotides align to TRBD1. Germline CDR1 LNHDA, CDR2 SQIVND (reference sequence). CDR3 size: 15 residues. The V gene end was trimmed by 8 bases and the J gene end by 5 bases; junction bases not matched to a gene: 8. The CDR3 sequence is CASLGTGGPVDTQYF. CDR3 bases: TGTGCCAGTCTCGGGACAGGGGGCCCCGTAGATACGCAGTATTTT. The whole variable domain, remainder taken from reference TRBV19 and TRBJ2-3, is DGGITQSPKYLFRKEGQNVTLSCEQNLNHDAMYWYRQDPGQGLRLIYYSQIVNDFQKGDIAEGYSVSREKKESFPLTVTSAQKNPTAFYLCASLGTGGPVDTQYFGPGTRLTVL.

This clone turned up a few times. The V gene is TRBV12-5, the J gene TRBJ1-2; perhaps TRBD1 as D (5 bases). Germline V gene data show CDR1 as LGHNT and CDR2 as FRNRAP. V lost 2 bases to trimming and J lost 6 bases, with 13 bases between them. The CDR3 sequence is 14 residues long. CDR3 sequence (DNA): TGTGCTAGTGGTTTGCCCCGGGCAGGGCATGGCTACACCTTC. Translating gives CASGLPRAGHGYTF. Full variable domain (missing parts from reference TRBV12-5 and TRBJ1-2): DARVTQTPRHKVTEMGQEVTMRCQPILGHNTVFWYRQTMMQGLELLAYFRNRAPLDDSGMPKDRFSAEMPDATLATLKIQPSEPRDSAVYFCASGLPRAGHGYTFGSGTRLTVV.

In DNA, the CDR3 is TGTGCCAGCAGCCCGGGGTGGGAGCAGTACTTC. Protein product: CASSPGWEQYF. V gene TRBV7-6 combines with J gene TRBJ2-7; tentatively, D is TRBD2 (5 bases). CDR1 SGHVS and CDR2 FNYEAQ come from the germline V gene. The CDR3 is made up of 11 amino acids. The V end was cut by 5 bases, the J end by 7 bases, with 9 bases between.

The CDR3: CATSRIGFLAGKETQYF. DNA for the CDR3: TGTGCCACCAGCAGGATCGGCTTTTTGGCAGGAAAAGAGACCCAGTACTTC. This chain connects TRBV15 to TRBJ2-5; D is uncertain. In germline, CDR1 is LNHNV, CDR2 YYDKDF (reference sequence). Trimming pared 3 bases from V and 3 bases from J, leaving 20 bases between. This CDR3 spans 17 amino acids. Together with reference TRBV15 and TRBJ2-5, the CDR3 gives the full variable domain: DAMVIQNPRYQVTQFGKPVTLSCSQTLNHNVMYWYQQKSSQAPKLLFHYYDKDFNNEADTPDNFQSRRPNTSFCFLDIRSPGLGDTAMYLCATSRIGFLAGKETQYFGPGTRLLVL.

The chain is built from TRBV27 and TRBJ2-7; TRBD1 matches at 7 bases. The CDR3 extends over 13 amino acids. V gave up 6 bases and J gave up 2 bases; unmatched junction bases: 4. CDR1 MNHEY and CDR2 SMNVEV come from the germline V gene (reference sequence). The CDR3 DNA reads as TGTGCCAGCAGCTACGACAGGGCCTACGAGCAGTACTTC. Its protein product is CASSYDRAYEQYF.

The chain joins TRBV6-1 to TRBJ1-5, with D unresolved. The CDR3 runs 16 residues. V lost 4 bases, J lost 2 bases, and 15 bases lay in between. CDR1 is MNHNS and CDR2 is SASEGT in the germline V gene. As DNA, the CDR3 is TGTGCCAGCAGTGTCTTTTTGGAAGAGGGCAATCAGCCCCAGCATTTT. It is translated as CASSVFLEEGNQPQHF.

CDR3 nucleotide sequence: TGTGCCAGTTACCGTGGGGGAGGGCCCGGGGAGCAGTTCTTC. The encoded protein is CASYRGGGPGEQFF. The rearrangement uses TRBV19 and TRBJ2-1; the match to TRBD2 covers 7 bases. Per the germline V gene, CDR1 is LNHDA and CDR2 is SQIVND (reference sequence). Germline trimming cut 8 bases from V and 10 bases from J; bases unmatched to any gene: 14. The CDR3 has 14 residues.

This clone was seen only once. The chain joins TRBV9 to TRBJ2-1; D unresolved. The CDR3 runs 13 residues. The V gene's germline CDR1 is SGDLS and CDR2 YYNGEE. The germline V and J ends were trimmed by 1 base and 5 bases, with 7 bases remaining between them. Written as DNA, the CDR3 is TGTGCCAGCAGCGTAAGCTTTCACAATGAGCAGTTCTTC. Translated, it gives CASSVSFHNEQFF.

V is TRBV27 and J is TRBJ1-3; 7 bases map to TRBD1. V lost 5 bases and J lost 4; bases outside the gene matches: 14. Germline V CDR1 and CDR2: MNHEY, SMNVEV (reference sequence). This CDR3 is built from 17 residues. The DNA for the CDR3 is TGTGCCAGCAGTCTACACGCGAGGGCGGACAGGGGAAACACCATATATTTT. Translated: CASSLHARADRGNTIYF.

V is TRBV2 and J is TRBJ1-4; D unresolved. CDR3 size: 14 residues. CDR1 is SNHLY, CDR2 FYNNEI, per germline. Trimming cost V 4 bases and J 8 bases, with 14 bases left between them. This CDR3 is CASSAIGVREKLFF. CDR3 nucleotide sequence: TGTGCCAGCAGTGCCATCGGAGTCCGGGAAAAACTGTTTTTT.

The chain employs TRBV30 and TRBJ2-5; D perhaps matches TRBD1 (5 bases). Trimming stripped 4 bases from V and 0 bases from J, with 9 bases between. Germline CDR1 reads GTSNPN; CDR2 reads SVGIG (reference sequence). CDR3 length: 13 amino acids. Here the CDR3 DNA reads TGTGCCTGGATAGGGGCGAACCAAGAGACCCAGTACTTC. This gives the protein CAWIGANQETQYF.

CDR3 nucleotides: TGTGCCAGCAGTTCCGGGGGAAGGGCCGGGGAGCTGTTTTTT. Translation: CASSSGGRAGELFF. This chain joins TRBV27 and TRBJ2-2; D might be TRBD2 (6 bases). Trimming removed 4 bases at V and 6 bases at J, with 12 bases between. This CDR3 region has 14 residues. Germline values: CDR1 MNHEY, CDR2 SMNVEV (reference sequence).

V gene TRBV16 combines with J gene TRBJ2-3; D is possibly TRBD2 (5 bases). The V end was cut by 6 bases, the J end by 4 bases, with 11 bases between. Germline values: CDR1 KGHSY, CDR2 FQNENV. The CDR3 consists of 13 residues. CDR3 residues: CASSPPGSDTQYF. CDR3 DNA: TGTGCCAGCAGTCCCCCGGGGTCAGATACGCAGTATTTT.

V and J are TRBV6-5 and TRBJ2-7; D is undetermined. The CDR3 length is 11 residues. Germline lookup yields CDR1 MNHEY and CDR2 SVGAGI. The germline V and J ends were trimmed by 4 bases and 4 bases, with 5 bases remaining between them. The CDR3 sequence is CASSFKYEQYF. CDR3 in DNA: TGTGCCAGCAGTTTTAAATACGAGCAGTACTTC.

The gene calls are TRBV28 and TRBJ2-7; 8 bases match TRBD2. V lost 6 bases and J lost 2; bases outside the gene matches: 9. The CDR3 has 15 residues. Germline CDR1 and CDR2: MDHEN and SYDVKM. The CDR3 bases are TGTGCCAGCAGCGGTTTCGGGGGGGGCCCCTACGAGCAGTACTTC. It translates to CASSGFGGGPYEQYF.

The rearrangement joins TRBV9 to TRBJ1-5; TRBD1 matches 7 bases. The V and J ends lost 0 bases and 7 bases, in that order; junction bases with no gene match: 7. This CDR3 has 15 amino acids. Germline assignment: CDR1 SGDLS and CDR2 YYNGEE. The CDR3 loop reads CASSVGVGGYQPQHF. As DNA, the CDR3 is TGTGCCAGCAGCGTAGGGGTAGGGGGCTACCAGCCCCAGCATTTT.

This clone has more than one count but fewer than ten. V usage is TRBV11-2 and J usage is TRBJ1-1, with D possibly TRBD1 on 6 matching bases. Trimming took off 5 bases at V and 4 bases at J, with 14 bases between the two ends. The CDR3 loop spans 14 amino acids. The germline V gene encodes CDR1 SGHAT and CDR2 FQNNGV. Here the CDR3 DNA reads TGTGCCAGCAGCAATCCCCACAGGGTCACTGAAGCTTTCTTT. It specifies CASSNPHRVTEAFF.

The chain links TRBV28 to TRBJ1-3, with D unresolved. Trimming shortened V by 8 bases and J by 4 bases, and 24 bases separated the two germline ends. Germline V gives CDR1 MDHEN, CDR2 SYDVKM. This CDR3 is 17 amino acids long. The DNA of the CDR3 is TGTGCCAGCTTCTCGAACCTAATGGGCCCCGCAGGAAACACCATATATTTT. Its translation is CASFSNLMGPAGNTIYF.

The chain combines TRBV4-2 with TRBJ2-3, with D perhaps matching TRBD1 (6 bases). The germline V gene has CDR1 LGHNA and CDR2 YNFKEQ. The CDR3 runs to 16 residues. V was cut by 0 bases and J by 0 bases, with 10 bases left in between. This CDR3 is CASSQDTGWSTDTQYF. CDR3 in DNA: TGTGCCAGCAGCCAAGACACAGGGTGGAGCACAGATACGCAGTATTTT.

V gene TRBV27 combines with J gene TRBJ2-5; D not certain. The germline gives CDR1 MNHEY, CDR2 SMNVEV (reference sequence). With 4 bases removed from V and 2 bases from J, the gap between germline ends came to 8 bases. The CDR3 is 13 residues long. The CDR3 loop reads CASSYIQQETQYF. The CDR3 bases are TGTGCCAGCAGTTACATTCAACAAGAGACCCAGTACTTC.

The table lists this clone with a few counts. This chain uses TRBV29-1 with TRBJ1-1, with 8 bases fitting TRBD1. The germline gives CDR1 SQVTM, CDR2 ANQGSEA. The CDR3 is 14 amino acids. After removal of 3 bases from V and 1 base from J, the junction contained 4 bases not matched to a gene. The chain's CDR3 is CSVDSGQGNTEAFF. For the CDR3, the DNA is TGCAGCGTTGATTCCGGACAGGGGAACACTGAAGCTTTCTTT. The full variable domain, rest sourced from reference TRBV29-1 and TRBJ1-1, is SAVISQKPSRDICQRGTSLTIQCQVDSQVTMMFWYRQQPGQSLTLIATANQGSEATYESGFVIDKFPISRPNLTFSTLTVSNMSPEDSSIYLCSVDSGQGNTEAFFGQGTRLTVV.

This chain uses TRBV5-6 with TRBJ2-7; 9 nucleotides agree with TRBD2. The CDR3 consists of 17 residues. CDR1 and CDR2 (germline): SGHDT, YYEEEE. V shed 1 base, J shed 6 bases, and the junction held 14 bases outside the gene matches. CDR3: CASSLSGAGGPLGEQYF. Written as DNA, the CDR3 is TGTGCCAGCAGCTTGTCGGGAGCGGGAGGTCCCCTTGGCGAGCAGTACTTC.

The chain is built from TRBV9 and TRBJ2-1; possibly TRBD1 for D (6 bases). CDR1 SGDLS and CDR2 YYNGEE come from the germline V gene. The CDR3 contains 9 residues. Between the trimmed V and J ends, which lost 7 bases and 10 bases, there was a span of 6 bases. The CDR3 protein is CASGGEQFF. The CDR3 DNA reads as TGTGCCAGCGGGGGCGAGCAGTTCTTC.

This chain joins TRBV27 and TRBJ2-3; possible D gene TRBD1, 6 bases. V was trimmed by 8 bases and J by 1 base, leaving 16 bases between them. Germline V gene lookup returns CDR1 MNHEY and CDR2 SMNVEV (reference sequence). The CDR3 is 15 residues long. Here the CDR3 reads CASSHRERGTDTQYF. DNA of the CDR3: TGTGCCAGCTCCCACAGGGAGAGGGGCACAGATACGCAGTATTTT.

CDR3: CASRDHIQGANEKLFF. In DNA form, the CDR3 reads TGTGCCAGCAGAGACCACATACAGGGGGCGAACGAAAAACTGTTTTTT. This chain joins TRBV6-4 and TRBJ1-4; TRBD1 matches 9 bases. V shed 6 bases and J 8 bases; nucleotides not matched to a gene: 13. The CDR3 totals 16 residues. From germline, CDR1 is MRHNA and CDR2 SNTAGT.

The chain joins TRBV11-3 to TRBJ2-1, with a weak D call TRBD1 (6 bases). V gave up 4 bases and J gave up 7 bases, with 11 bases separating them. The CDR3 runs to 13 residues. The V gene's germline CDR1 is SGHNT and CDR2 YENEEA. DNA for the CDR3: TGTGCCAGCAGCTCCGCAGGGGCGAATGAGCAGTTCTTC. This translates into CASSSAGANEQFF.

The gene calls are TRBV9 and TRBJ2-1; tentative D call: TRBD2 (6 bases). The germline V gene encodes CDR1 SGDLS and CDR2 YYNGEE. V lost 3 bases and J 4 bases, leaving 14 bases between the germline ends. The CDR3 runs 15 residues. CDR3 sequence (DNA): TGTGCCAGCAGCGGATCGGGACTCGTTTACAATGAGCAGTTCTTC. This gives the protein CASSGSGLVYNEQFF.

This rearrangement joins TRBV19 to TRBJ1-5, with 9 positions matching TRBD1. After removal of 9 bases from V and 0 bases from J, the junction contained 15 bases not matched to a gene. The V gene's germline CDR1 is LNHDA and CDR2 SQIVND (reference sequence). The CDR3 length is 18 residues. In nucleotides, the CDR3 is TGTGCCAGCACCCGAGGGGGGACAGGGAGGGGTAGCAATCAGCCCCAGCATTTT. Amino acid sequence: CASTRGGTGRGSNQPQHF.

The V call is TRBV28, the J call TRBJ1-1, with 7 bases aligning to TRBD1. In germline, CDR1 is MDHEN, CDR2 SYDVKM. CDR3 length equals 16 residues. V shed 5 bases, J shed 1 base, and the junction held 10 bases outside the gene matches. The CDR3 nucleotides read TGTGCCAGCAGTCGAAGGGGGACAGAATGGAACACTGAAGCTTTCTTT. It yields the protein CASSRRGTEWNTEAFF.